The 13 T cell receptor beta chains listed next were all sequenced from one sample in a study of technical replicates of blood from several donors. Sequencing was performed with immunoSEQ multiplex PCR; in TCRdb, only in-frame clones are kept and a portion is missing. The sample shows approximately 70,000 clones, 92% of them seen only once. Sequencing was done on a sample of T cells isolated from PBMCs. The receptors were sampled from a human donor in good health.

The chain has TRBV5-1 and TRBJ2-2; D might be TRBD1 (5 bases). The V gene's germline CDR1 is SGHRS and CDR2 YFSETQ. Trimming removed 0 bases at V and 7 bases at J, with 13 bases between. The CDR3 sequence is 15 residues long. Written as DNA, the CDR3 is TGCGCCAGCAGCTTGGATAGGCAGGGTGTCGGGGAGCTGTTTTTT. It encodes CASSLDRQGVGELFF.

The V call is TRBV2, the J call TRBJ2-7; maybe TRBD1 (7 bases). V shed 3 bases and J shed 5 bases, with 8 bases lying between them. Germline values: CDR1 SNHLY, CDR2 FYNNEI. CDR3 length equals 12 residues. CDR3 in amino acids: CASSDRGDEQYF. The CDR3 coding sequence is TGTGCCAGCAGTGACAGGGGGGACGAGCAGTACTTC.

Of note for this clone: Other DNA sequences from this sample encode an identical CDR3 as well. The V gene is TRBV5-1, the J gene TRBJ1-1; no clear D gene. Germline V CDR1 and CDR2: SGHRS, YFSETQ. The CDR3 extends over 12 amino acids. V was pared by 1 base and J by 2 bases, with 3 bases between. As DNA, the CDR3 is TGCGCCAGCAGCTTGAGCAACACTGAAGCTTTCTTT. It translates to CASSLSNTEAFF.

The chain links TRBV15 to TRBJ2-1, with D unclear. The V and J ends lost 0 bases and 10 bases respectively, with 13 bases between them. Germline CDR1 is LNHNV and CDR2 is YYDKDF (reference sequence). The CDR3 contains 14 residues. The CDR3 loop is CATSRDPGGVEQFF. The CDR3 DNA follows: TGTGCCACCAGCAGAGATCCCGGCGGAGTAGAGCAGTTCTTC.

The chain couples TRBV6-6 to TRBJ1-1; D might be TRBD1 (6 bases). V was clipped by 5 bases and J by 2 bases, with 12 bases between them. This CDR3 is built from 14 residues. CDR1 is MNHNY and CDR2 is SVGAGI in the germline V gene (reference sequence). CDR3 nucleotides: TGTGCCAGCAGTCTCCAGGGACAAAACACTGAAGCTTTCTTT. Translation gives CASSLQGQNTEAFF.

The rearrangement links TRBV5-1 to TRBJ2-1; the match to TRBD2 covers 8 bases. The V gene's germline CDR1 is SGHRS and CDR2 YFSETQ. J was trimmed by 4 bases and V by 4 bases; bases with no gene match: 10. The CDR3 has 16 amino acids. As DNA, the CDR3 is TGCGCCAGCAGCCTAGATGGACGGGGGGGGTACAATGAGCAGTTCTTC. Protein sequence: CASSLDGRGGYNEQFF.

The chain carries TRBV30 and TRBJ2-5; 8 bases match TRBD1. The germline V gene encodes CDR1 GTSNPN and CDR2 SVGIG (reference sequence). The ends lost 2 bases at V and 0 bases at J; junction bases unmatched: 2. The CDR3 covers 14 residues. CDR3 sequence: CAWSRDRYQETQYF. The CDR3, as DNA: TGTGCCTGGAGTAGGGACAGGTACCAAGAGACCCAGTACTTC.

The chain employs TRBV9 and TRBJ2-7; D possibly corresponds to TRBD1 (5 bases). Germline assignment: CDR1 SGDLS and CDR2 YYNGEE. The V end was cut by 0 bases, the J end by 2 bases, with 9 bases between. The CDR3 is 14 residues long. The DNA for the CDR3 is TGTGCCAGCAGCGTAGCAGGGTCCCCCTACGAGCAGTACTTC. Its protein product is CASSVAGSPYEQYF.

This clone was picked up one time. In DNA, the CDR3 is TGTGCCAGCAGCCACACCCGGGACATTCCCTACGAGCAGTACTTC. Translation: CASSHTRDIPYEQYF. The rearrangement uses TRBV5-6 and TRBJ2-7; possible D gene TRBD1, 6 bases. Germline CDR1 reads SGHDT; CDR2 reads YYEEEE. This CDR3 is 15 amino acids long. V lost 4 bases, J lost 2 bases, and 16 bases lay in between.

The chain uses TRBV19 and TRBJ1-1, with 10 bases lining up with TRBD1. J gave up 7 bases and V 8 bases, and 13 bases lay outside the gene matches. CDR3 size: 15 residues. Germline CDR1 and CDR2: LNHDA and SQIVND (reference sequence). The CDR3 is CASDPVGQGVSEAFF. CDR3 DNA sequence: TGTGCCAGTGACCCCGTTGGACAGGGGGTTAGTGAAGCTTTCTTT.

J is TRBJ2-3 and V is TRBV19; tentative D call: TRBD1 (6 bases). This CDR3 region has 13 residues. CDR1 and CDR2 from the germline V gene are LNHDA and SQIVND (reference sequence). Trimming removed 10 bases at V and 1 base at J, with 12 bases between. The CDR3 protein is CATRTDRTDTQYF. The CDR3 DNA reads TGTGCCACTAGGACAGATCGCACAGATACGCAGTATTTT.

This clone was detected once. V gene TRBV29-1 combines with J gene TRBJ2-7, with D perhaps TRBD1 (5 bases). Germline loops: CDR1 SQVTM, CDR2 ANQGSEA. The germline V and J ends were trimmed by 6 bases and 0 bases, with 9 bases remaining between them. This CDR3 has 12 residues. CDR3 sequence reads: CSVQDSSYEQYF. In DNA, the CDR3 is TGCAGCGTGCAAGACAGCTCCTACGAGCAGTACTTC.

CDR3 bases: TGTGCCACCGCGTTAGGGGCAGCCCTCTACGAGCAGTACTTC. Protein: CATALGAALYEQYF. V usage is TRBV19 and J usage is TRBJ2-7; D perhaps matches TRBD1 (5 bases). The germline CDR1 and CDR2 sequences are LNHDA and SQIVND (reference sequence). This CDR3 is built from 14 residues. The germline V and J ends were trimmed by 10 bases and 3 bases, with 19 bases remaining between them.